One sample yielded the 2 T cell receptor beta chains listed below, sequenced in a study of identical twins. From the 5' RACE reads, TCRdb called clonotypes with MiXCR, one entry per CDR3 protein. This table has hundreds of thousands of distinct CDR3 sequences, about 20% appearing once. The sample also formed part of further work on T cells expressing NK-cell markers.

Sequenced sample: PBMCs. Every receptor here comes from a woman aged 18-30 years in good health.

The rearrangement uses TRBV5-6 and TRBJ1-1, with D uncertain. With 2 bases removed from V and 0 bases from J, the gap between germline ends came to 5 bases. The germline CDR1 and CDR2 sequences are SGHDT and YYEEEE. The CDR3 runs to 13 residues. The CDR3 DNA sequence: TGTGCCAGCAGCTTCCTCATGAACACTGAAGCTTTCTTT. Its protein is CASSFLMNTEAFF.

The V gene is TRBV2, the J gene TRBJ2-3; D ambiguous. Germline values: CDR1 SNHLY, CDR2 FYNNEI. The CDR3 length is 13 residues. CDR3 amino acids: CVASPIPADTQYF. The CDR3 DNA reads TGTGTTGCTAGTCCAATTCCCGCAGATACGCAGTATTTT. The full variable domain, with the rest looked up from reference TRBV2 and TRBJ2-3, is EPEVTQTPSHQVTQMGQEVILRCVPISNHLYFYWYRQILGQKVEFLVSFYNNEISEKSEIFDDQFSVERPDGSNFTLKIRSTKLEDSAMYFCVASPIPADTQYFGPGTRLTVL.